The present T cell receptor beta chain was sequenced within a study of blood T cell repertoires in COVID-19. Across the whole study: Researchers got acute and convalescent COVID-19 samples from the United States, Italy and Spain.

Trimming at V came to 5 bases and at J to 11 bases, leaving 13 bases not matched to a gene. The V gene's germline CDR1 is LGHNA and CDR2 YNFKEQ. CDR3 length equals 15 residues. Clones were read by immunoSEQ multiplex PCR, and TCRdb kept only the in-frame ones, dropping some. The repertoire consists of roughly 280,000 clones, with approximately 86% occurring once and the leading ten covering 3.6%. The specimen was peripheral blood. The chain uses TRBV4-2 and TRBJ1-1; TRBD1 agrees at 11 bases. The TCR originated in a man younger than 30 with active or convalescent COVID-19. CDR3 amino acids: CASSEGTGGRWNAFF. As DNA, the CDR3 is TGTGCCAGCAGCGAAGGGACAGGGGGACGTTGGAATGCTTTCTTT.